Listed below are T cell receptor beta chains from one sample, sequenced in a study of blood T cell repertoires in COVID-19. Sequencing was performed with immunoSEQ multiplex PCR; in TCRdb, only in-frame clones are kept and a portion is missing. This table has roughly 200,000 clones, approximately 90% appearing once. The sample was PBMCs or T cells enriched from blood (not recorded which). These TCRs come from a man younger than 35 with acute COVID-19. The conserved cysteine and the conserved F or W are not part of the CDR3 here.

j_call,v_call,cdr3_aa
TRBJ1-4,TRBV11-2,ASSSPAGRSEKLF
TRBJ2-1,TRBV3-1/TRBV3-2,ASSQVWHEQF
TRBJ1-5,TRBV21-1,ASSKVNSKLNQPQH
TRBJ2-1,TRBV7-9,ASSDGLAGFNEQF
TRBJ1-5,TRBV19,ASITGAGLDQPQH
TRBJ1-1,TRBV28,ASSLEGEAF
TRBJ2-7,TRBV6-2/TRBV6-3,ASSGLAVSYEQY
TRBJ2-1,TRBV6-6,ASSHIAGGGKDEQF
TRBJ1-1,TRBV3-1/TRBV3-2,ASSQSVRGEAF
TRBJ2-7,TRBV9,ASSGQSYEQY
TRBJ2-5,TRBV7-8,ASSSTREETQY
TRBJ2-1,TRBV12-3/TRBV12-4,ASSWGRKDEQF
TRBJ2-6,TRBV28,ASSDSGSGANVLT
TRBJ2-2,TRBV28,ASTWSTGPGELF
TRBJ2-1,TRBV10-3,AIGGTSGTNEQF
TRBJ2-1,TRBV28,ASSLGGQGVNEQF
TRBJ2-3,TRBV4-1,ASSSGTSGRGDTQY
TRBJ2-3,TRBV2,ASSIQGEGTDTQY
TRBJ1-6,TRBV4-1,ASSQGTAVYNSPLH
TRBJ2-1,TRBV24-1,ATSDLSKDRGNEQF
TRBJ2-5,TRBV18,ASSNGRTETQY
TRBJ1-2,TRBV30,AGDRQGGYT